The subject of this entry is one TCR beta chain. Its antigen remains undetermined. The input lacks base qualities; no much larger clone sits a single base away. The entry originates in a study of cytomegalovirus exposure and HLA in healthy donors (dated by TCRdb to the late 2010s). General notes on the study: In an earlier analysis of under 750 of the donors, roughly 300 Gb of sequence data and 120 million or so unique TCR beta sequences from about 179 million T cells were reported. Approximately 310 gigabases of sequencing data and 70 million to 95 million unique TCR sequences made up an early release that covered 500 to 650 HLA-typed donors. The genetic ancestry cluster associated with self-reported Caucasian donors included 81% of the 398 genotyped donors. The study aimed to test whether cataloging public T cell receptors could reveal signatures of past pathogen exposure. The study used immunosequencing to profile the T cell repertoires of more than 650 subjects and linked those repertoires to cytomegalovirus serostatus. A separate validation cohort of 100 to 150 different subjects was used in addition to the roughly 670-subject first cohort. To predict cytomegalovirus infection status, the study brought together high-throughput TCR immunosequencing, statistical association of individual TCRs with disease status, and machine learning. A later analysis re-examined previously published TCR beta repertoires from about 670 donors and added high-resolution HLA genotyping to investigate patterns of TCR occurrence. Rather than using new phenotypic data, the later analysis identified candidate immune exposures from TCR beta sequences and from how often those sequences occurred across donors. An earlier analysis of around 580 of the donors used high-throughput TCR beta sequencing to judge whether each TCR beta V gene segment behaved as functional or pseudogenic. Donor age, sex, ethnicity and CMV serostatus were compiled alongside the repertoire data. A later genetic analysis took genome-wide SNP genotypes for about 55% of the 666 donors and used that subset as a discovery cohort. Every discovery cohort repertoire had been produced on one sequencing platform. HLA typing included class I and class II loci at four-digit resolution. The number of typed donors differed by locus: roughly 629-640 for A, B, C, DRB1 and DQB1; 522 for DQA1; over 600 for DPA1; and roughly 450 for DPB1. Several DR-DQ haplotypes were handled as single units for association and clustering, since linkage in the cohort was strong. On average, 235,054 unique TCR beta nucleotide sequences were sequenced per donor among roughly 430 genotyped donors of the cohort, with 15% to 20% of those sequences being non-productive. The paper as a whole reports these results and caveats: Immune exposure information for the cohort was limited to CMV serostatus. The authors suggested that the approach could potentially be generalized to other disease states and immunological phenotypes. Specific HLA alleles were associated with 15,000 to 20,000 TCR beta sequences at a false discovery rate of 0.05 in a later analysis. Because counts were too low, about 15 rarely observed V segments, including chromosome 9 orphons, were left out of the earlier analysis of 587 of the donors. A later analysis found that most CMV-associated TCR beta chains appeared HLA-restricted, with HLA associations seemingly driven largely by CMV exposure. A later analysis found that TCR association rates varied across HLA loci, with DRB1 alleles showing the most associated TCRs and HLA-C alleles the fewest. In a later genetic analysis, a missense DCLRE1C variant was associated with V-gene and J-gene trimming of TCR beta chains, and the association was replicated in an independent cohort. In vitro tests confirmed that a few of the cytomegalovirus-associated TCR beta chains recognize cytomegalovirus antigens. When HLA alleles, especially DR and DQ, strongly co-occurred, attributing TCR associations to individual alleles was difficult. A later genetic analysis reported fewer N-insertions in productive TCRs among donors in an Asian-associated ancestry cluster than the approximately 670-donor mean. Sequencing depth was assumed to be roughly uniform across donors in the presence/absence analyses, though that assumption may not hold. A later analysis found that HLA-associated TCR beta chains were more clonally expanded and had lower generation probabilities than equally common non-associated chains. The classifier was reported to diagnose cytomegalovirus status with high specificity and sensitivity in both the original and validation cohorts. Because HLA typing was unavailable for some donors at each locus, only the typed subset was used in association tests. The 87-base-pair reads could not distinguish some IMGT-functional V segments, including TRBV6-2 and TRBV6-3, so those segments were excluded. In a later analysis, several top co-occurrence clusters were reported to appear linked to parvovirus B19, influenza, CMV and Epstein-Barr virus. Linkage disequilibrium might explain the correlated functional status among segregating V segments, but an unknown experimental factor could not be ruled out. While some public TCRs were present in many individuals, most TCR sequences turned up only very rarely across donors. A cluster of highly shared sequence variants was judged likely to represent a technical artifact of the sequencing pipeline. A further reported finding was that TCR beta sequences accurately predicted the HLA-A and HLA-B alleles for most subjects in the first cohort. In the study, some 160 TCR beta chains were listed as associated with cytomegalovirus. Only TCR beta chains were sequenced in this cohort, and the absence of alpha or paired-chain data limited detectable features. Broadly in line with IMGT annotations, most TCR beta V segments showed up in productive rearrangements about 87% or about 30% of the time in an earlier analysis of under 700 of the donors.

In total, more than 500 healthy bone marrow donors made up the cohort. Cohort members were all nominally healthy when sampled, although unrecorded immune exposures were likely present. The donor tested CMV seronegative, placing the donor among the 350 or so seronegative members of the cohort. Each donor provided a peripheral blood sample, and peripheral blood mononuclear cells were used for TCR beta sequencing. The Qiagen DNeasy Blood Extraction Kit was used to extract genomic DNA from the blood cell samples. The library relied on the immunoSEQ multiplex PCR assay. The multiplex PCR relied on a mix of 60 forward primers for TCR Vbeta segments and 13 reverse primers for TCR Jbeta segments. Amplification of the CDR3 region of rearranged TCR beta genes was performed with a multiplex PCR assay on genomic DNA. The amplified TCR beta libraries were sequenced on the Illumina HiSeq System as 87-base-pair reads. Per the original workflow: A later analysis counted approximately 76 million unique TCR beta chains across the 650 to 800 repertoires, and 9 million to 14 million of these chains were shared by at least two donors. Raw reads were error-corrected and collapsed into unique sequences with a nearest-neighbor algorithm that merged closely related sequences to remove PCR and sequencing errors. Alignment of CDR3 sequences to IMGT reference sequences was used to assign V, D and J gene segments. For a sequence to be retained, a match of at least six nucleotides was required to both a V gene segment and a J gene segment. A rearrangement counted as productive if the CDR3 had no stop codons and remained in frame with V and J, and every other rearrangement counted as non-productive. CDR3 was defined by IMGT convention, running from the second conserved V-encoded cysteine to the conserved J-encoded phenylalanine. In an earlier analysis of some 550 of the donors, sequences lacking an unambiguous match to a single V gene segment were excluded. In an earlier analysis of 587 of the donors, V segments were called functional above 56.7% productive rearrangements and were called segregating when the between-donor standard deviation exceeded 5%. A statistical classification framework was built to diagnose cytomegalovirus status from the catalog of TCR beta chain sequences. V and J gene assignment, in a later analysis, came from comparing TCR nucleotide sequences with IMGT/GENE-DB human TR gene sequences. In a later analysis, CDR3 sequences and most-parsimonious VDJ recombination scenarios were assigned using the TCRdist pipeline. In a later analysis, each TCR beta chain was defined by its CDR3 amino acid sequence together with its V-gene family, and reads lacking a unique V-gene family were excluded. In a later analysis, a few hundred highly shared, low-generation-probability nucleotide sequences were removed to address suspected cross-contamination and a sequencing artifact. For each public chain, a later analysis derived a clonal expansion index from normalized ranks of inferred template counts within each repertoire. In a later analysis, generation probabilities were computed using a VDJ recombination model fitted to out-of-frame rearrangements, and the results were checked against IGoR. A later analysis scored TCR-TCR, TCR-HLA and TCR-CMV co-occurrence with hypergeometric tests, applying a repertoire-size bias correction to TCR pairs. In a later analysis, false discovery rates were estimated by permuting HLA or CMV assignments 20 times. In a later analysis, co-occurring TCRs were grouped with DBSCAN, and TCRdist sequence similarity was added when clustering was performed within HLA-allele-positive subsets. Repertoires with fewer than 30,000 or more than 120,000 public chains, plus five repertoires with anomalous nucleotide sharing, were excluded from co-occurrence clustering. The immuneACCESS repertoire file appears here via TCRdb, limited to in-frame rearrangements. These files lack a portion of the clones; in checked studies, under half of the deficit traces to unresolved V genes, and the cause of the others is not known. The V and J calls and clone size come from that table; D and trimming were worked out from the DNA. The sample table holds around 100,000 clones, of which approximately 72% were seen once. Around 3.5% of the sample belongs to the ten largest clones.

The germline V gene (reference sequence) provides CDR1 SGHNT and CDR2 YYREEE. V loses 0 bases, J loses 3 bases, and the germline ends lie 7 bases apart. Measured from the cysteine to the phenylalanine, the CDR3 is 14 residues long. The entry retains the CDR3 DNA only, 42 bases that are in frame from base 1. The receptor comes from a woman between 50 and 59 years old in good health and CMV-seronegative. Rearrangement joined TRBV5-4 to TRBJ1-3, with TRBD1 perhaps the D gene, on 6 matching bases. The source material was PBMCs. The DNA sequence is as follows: TGTGCCAGCAGCTTGGCAGGGGATGGAAACACCATATATTTT. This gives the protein CASSLAGDGNTIYF.